This TCR beta chain came from a study of graft-versus-host responses after intestinal transplantation (dated by TCRdb to 2020 to 2022). Regarding the study in general: The transplants that recipients received were multivisceral, liver-intestinal, or isolated intestinal. Every recipient was given anti-thymocyte globulin induction, followed by approximately 3 years of maintenance tacrolimus and steroids. After intestinal transplantation, graft-versus-host and host-versus-graft alloreactive T cell clones in the graft, circulation and bone marrow were tracked using bulk TCR-beta CDR3 sequencing. Alloreactive clones were identified by sequencing pre-transplant mixed lymphocyte reaction products and comparing these products with unstimulated pre-transplant donor and recipient T cells. The cohort enrolled 20 to 30 intestinal transplant recipients including one retransplant, and a few patients lacking pretransplant specimens were excluded. A peak of at least 4% donor T cells among recipient peripheral blood mononuclear cells was the definition used for donor T cell macrochimerism. Rather than going through the commercial service, samples from a few later patients were sequenced in-house on an Illumina MiSeq and processed with MiXCR. What the study reported, not specific to this receptor: Early after transplant, declines in HvG clones were associated with peak levels of circulating GvH clones. GvH clones were detected in recipient bone marrow, and some of these GvH clones were observed earlier in ileal mucosa or blood, consistent with an intestinal mucosal origin. Patients with donor T cell macrochimerism had high GvH to HvG T cell clonal ratios in their allografts. The relatively low number and heterogeneity of intestinal transplant patients limited the conclusions.

As concerns this clone: Its antigen specificity is not known. One base away there is no much larger clone; base qualities are not given.

In the paper's terms, the time point label means: cells obtained before transplantation from donor or recipient. CD3+CD4+ and CD3+CD8+ populations were FACS-sorted from unstimulated pre-transplant donor and recipient cells taken from spleen or lymph nodes. The CDR3 sequence holds 17 residues, the cysteine and phenylalanine included. Only the CDR3 part of the read is kept: 51 bases, read in frame from the first base. Trimmed from V: 2 bases; trimmed from J: 5 bases; junction bases lacking a gene match: 12. The germline V gene provides CDR1 LGHNT and CDR2 FRNRAP. Receptor amplification or capture employed the immunoSEQ multiplex PCR assay. In most patients, genomic DNA was isolated using the Qiagen DNeasy Blood and Tissue Kit and sent frozen to Adaptive Biotechnologies for TCR sequencing. For most patients, genomic DNA was subjected to high-throughput TCR-beta CDR3 sequencing by Adaptive Biotechnologies. Under the source paper's analysis protocol: Adaptive's ImmunoSEQ software was the source of the TCR sequencing data for 15 to 20 patients, while a few other patients were processed with MiXCR and VDJtools. To correct CD4 versus CD8 sorting errors, sequences present in both subsets at a frequency ratio below 5:1 were removed. Because the origin of CDR3 nucleotide sequences shared between donor and recipient could not be assigned, those sequences were removed. At least 2-fold expansion over unstimulated cells and a minimum CFSE-low frequency of 0.002% (template counts) or 0.001% (read counts) were required for clones to be classified as alloreactive. Mappable clones were those detected in sequenced pre-transplant spleen, lymph node, or MLR CFSE-low populations of the donor or recipient. Cumulative frequency of alloreactive clones was calculated as a percentage of all sequences weighted by copy number. Imported from immuneACCESS, the table was reduced by TCRdb to in-frame sequences with V and J called. These copies leave out some clones; in studies compared against another copy, an unresolved V gene accounts for under half, and the cause of the remainder is not known. Clone size and V and J calls were adopted from that table, with D and trimming inferred from the DNA. Recorded for this sample are 90,000 to 150,000 clones; around 96% of them occurred a single time. 3% to 4% of the sample belongs to the ten largest clones.

This specimen was unstimulated CD8+ T cells sorted from spleen or lymph node cells, taken before intestinal transplant. The rearrangement joined TRBV12-5 to TRBJ1-2; 9 bases in between match TRBD1. The sequence came from a human donor who received an intestinal transplant. The nucleotide sequence reads TGTGCTAGTGGTTTGTCCGGGACAGGGAAGGGAGGTTATGGCTACACCTTC. Its product reads: CASGLSGTGKGGYGYTF.